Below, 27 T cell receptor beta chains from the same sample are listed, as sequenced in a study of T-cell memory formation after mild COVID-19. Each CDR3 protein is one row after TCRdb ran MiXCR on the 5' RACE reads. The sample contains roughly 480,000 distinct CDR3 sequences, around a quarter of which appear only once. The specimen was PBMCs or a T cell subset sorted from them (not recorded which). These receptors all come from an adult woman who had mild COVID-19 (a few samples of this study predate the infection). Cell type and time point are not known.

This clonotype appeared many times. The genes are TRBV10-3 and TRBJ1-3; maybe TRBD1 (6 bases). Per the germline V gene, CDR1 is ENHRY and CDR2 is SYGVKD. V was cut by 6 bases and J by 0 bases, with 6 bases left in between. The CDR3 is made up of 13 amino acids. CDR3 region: CAIRDSSGNTIYF. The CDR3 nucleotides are TGTGCCATCAGGGACAGCTCTGGAAACACCATATATTTT.

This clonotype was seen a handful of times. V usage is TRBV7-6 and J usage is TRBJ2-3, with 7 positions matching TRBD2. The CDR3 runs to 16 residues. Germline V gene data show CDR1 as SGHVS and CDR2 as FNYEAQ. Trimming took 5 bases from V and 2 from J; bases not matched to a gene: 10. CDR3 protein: CASSLPSGPYTDTQYF. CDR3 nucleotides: TGTGCCAGCAGCCTACCTAGCGGTCCCTACACAGATACGCAGTATTTT. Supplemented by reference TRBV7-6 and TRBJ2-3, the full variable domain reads GAGVSQSPRYKVTKRGQDVALRCDPISGHVSLYWYRQALGQGPEFLTYFNYEAQQDKSGLPNDRFSAERPEGSISTLTIQRTEQRDSAMYRCASSLPSGPYTDTQYFGPGTRLTVL.

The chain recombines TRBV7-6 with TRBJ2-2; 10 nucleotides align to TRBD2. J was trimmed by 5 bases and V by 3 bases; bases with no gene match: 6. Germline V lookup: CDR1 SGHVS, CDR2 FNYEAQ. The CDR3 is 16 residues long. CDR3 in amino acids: CASSFLAGAGTGELFF. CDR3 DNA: TGTGCCAGCAGCTTTCTAGCGGGGGCCGGGACCGGGGAGCTGTTTTTT.

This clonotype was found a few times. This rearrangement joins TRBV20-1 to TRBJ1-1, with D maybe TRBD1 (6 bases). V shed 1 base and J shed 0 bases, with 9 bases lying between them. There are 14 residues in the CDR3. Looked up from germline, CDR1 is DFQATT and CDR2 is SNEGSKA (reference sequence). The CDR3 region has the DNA TGCAGTGCTAGAGTAGGACAGTTGAACACTGAAGCTTTCTTT. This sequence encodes CSARVGQLNTEAFF.

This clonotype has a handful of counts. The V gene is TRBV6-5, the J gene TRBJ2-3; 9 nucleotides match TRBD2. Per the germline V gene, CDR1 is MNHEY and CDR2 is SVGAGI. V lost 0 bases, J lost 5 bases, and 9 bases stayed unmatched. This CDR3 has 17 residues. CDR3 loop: CASSYSTLSGRRDTQYF. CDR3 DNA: TGTGCCAGCAGTTACTCGACCCTTAGCGGGAGAAGAGATACGCAGTATTTT.

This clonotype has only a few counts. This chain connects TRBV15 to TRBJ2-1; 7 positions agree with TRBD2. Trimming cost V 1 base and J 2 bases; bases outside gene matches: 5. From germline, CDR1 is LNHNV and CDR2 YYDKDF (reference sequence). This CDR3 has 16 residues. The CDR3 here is CATSRGSLAAYNEQFF. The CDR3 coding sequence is TGTGCCACCAGCAGAGGGTCGCTAGCGGCCTACAATGAGCAGTTCTTC.

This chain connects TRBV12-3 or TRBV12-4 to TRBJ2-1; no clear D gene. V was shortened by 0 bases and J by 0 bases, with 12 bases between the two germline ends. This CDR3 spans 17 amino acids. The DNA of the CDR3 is TGTGCCAGCAGTTTAGCATTAGGAGCCAACTCCTACAATGAGCAGTTCTTC. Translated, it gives CASSLALGANSYNEQFF.

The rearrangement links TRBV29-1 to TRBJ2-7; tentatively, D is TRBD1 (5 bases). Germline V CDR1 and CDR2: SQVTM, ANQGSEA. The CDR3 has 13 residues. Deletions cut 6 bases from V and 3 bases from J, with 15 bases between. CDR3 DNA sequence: TGCAGCGTCTCTCAGGGATCGGGCTACGAGCAGTACTTC. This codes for CSVSQGSGYEQYF.

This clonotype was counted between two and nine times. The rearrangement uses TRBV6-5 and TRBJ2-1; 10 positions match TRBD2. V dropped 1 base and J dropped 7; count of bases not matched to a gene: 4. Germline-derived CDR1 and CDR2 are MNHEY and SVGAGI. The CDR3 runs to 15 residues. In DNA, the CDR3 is TGTGCCAGCAGTTACTTGGCTAGCGGGAGTAATGAGCAGTTCTTC. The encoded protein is CASSYLASGSNEQFF.

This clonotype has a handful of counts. The CDR3 region has the DNA TGCAGCGTTGAAGACCGAGGCAGGTATTCCTACAATGAGCAGTTCTTC. Translating it yields CSVEDRGRYSYNEQFF. This chain links TRBV29-1 with TRBJ2-1; D unclear. This CDR3 spans 16 amino acids. Germline CDR1 is SQVTM and CDR2 is ANQGSEA. V lost 0 bases and J lost 1, with 13 bases in between.

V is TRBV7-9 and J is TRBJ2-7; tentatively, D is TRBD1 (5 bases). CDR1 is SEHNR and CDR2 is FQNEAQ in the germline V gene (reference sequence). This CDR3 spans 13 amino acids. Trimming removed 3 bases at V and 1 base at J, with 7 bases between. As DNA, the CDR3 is TGTGCCAGCAGCTTGACAGAATCCTACGAGCAGTACTTC. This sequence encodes CASSLTESYEQYF.

CDR3 sequence: CASTRGYNEQFF. CDR3 nucleotide sequence: TGTGCCAGCACCCGCGGCTACAATGAGCAGTTCTTC. This chain links TRBV2 with TRBJ2-1; D remains ambiguous. Germline V gene sequence: CDR1 SNHLY, CDR2 FYNNEI. The CDR3 consists of 12 residues. The V gene lost 7 bases and the J gene lost 3 bases, with 7 bases spanning the gap.

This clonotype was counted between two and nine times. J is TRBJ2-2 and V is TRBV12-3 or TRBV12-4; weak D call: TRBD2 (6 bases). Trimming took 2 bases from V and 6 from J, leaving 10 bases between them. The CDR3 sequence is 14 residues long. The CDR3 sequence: CASSLRASAGELFF. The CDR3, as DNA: TGTGCCAGCAGTTTACGTGCTAGCGCCGGGGAGCTGTTTTTT.

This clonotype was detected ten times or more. CDR3 coding DNA: TGTGCCAGCAGCCGAGGGGGAGTCGAGCAGTACTTC. Translating gives CASSRGGVEQYF. This chain joins TRBV3-1 and TRBJ2-7; D is perhaps TRBD1 (6 bases). The V end lost 4 bases, the J end lost 6 bases, and 10 bases lay between the germline ends. This CDR3 spans 12 amino acids. The germline V gene has CDR1 LGHDT and CDR2 YNNKEL (reference sequence).

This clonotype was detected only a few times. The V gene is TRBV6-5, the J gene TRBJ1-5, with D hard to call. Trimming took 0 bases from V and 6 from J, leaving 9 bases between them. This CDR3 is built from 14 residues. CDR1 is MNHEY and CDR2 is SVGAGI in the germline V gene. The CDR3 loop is CASSYSEARQPQHF. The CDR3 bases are TGTGCCAGCAGTTACTCAGAGGCACGTCAGCCCCAGCATTTT.

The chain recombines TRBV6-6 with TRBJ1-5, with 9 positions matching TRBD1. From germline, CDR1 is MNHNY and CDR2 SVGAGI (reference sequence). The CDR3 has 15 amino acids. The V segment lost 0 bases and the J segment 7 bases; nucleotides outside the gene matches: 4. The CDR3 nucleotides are TGTGCCAGCAGTTACTCCGGACAGGGGAGACAGCCCCAGCATTTT. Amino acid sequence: CASSYSGQGRQPQHF.

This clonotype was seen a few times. CDR3 in amino acids: CASSYGTGNSYNEQFF. CDR3 DNA: TGTGCCAGCAGTTACGGGACAGGGAACTCCTACAATGAGCAGTTCTTC. The gene calls are TRBV6-5 and TRBJ2-1, with TRBD1 matching over 9 bases. Germline CDR1 reads MNHEY; CDR2 reads SVGAGI. After removal of 2 bases from V and 0 bases from J, the junction contained 2 bases not matched to a gene. The CDR3 is 16 amino acids.

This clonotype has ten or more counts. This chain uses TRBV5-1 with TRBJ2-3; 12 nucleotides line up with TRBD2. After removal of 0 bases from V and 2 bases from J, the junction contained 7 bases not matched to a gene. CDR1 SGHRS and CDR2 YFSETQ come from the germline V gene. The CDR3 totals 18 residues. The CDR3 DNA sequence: TGCGCCAGCAGCTTGGCGGCTAGCGGGGGGGCCCCCACAGATACGCAGTATTTT. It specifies CASSLAASGGAPTDTQYF.

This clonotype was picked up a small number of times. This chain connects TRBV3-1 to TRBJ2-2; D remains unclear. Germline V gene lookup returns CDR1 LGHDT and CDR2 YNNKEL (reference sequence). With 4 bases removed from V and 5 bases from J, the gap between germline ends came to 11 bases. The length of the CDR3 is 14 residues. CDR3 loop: CASSPLRRTGELFF. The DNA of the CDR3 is TGTGCCAGCAGCCCCCTCCGTAGGACCGGGGAGCTGTTTTTT.

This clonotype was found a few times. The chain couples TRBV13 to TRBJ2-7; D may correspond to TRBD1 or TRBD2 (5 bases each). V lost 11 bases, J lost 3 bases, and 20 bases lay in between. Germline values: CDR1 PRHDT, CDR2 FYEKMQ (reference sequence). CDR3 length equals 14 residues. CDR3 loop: CAVAGRDGIYEQYF. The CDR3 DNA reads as TGTGCCGTTGCCGGTCGGGACGGAATCTACGAGCAGTACTTC.

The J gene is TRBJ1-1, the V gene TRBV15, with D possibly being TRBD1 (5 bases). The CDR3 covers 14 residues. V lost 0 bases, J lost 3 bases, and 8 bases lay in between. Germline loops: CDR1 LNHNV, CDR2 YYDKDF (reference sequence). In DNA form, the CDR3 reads TGTGCCACCAGCAGAGATATGGGACACACTGAAGCTTTCTTT. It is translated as CATSRDMGHTEAFF.

The CDR3 here is CASSFRGAAYEQYF. For the CDR3, the DNA is TGCGCCAGCAGCTTCCGGGGGGCCGCCTACGAGCAGTACTTC. V gene TRBV5-1 combines with J gene TRBJ2-7; perhaps TRBD2 as D (7 bases). CDR1 and CDR2 from the germline V gene are SGHRS and YFSETQ. Trimming took 2 bases from V and 2 from J, leaving 11 bases between them. The CDR3 has 14 residues.

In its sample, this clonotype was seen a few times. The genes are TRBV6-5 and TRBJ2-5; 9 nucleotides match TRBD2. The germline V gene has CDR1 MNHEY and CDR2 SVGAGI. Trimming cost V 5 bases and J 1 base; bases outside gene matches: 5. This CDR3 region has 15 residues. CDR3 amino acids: CASSTLTSGQETQYF. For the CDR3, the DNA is TGTGCCAGCAGTACTCTGACTAGCGGCCAAGAGACCCAGTACTTC.

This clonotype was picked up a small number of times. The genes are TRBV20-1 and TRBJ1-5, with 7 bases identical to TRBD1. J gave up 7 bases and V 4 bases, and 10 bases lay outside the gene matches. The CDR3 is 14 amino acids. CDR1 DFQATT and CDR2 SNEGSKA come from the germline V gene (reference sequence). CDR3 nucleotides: TGCAGTGCTACGCGGACAGGTTCGGGACAGCCCCAGCATTTT. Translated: CSATRTGSGQPQHF.

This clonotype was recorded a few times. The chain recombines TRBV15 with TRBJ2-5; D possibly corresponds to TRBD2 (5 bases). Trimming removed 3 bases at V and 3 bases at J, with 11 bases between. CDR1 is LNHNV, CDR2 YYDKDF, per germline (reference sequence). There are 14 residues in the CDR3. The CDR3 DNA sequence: TGTGCCACCAGCAGTTTAGCCGGGGAAGAGACCCAGTACTTC. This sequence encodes CATSSLAGEETQYF.

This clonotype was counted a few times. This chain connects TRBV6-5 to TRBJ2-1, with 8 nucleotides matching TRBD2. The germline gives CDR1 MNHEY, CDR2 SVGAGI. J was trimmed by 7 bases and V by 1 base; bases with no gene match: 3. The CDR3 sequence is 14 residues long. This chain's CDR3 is CASSYLGLVNEQFF. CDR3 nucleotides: TGTGCCAGCAGTTACTTGGGACTAGTGAATGAGCAGTTCTTC.

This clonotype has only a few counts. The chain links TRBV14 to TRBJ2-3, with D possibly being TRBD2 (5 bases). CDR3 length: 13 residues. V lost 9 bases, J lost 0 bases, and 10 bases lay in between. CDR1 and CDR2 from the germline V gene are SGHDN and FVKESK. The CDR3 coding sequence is TGTGCCAGTACGAGGGCGAGCACAGATACGCAGTATTTT. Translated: CASTRASTDTQYF.